The source of this T cell receptor (beta chain) is a study of blood T cell repertoires in COVID-19. At the level of the study: Some COVID-19 samples were acute and others convalescent; all came from the United States, Italy and Spain. PBMCs, B-cell-depleted T cells, or T cells were the source of the cDNA or gDNA that made up the material.

V shed 9 bases, J shed 3 bases, and the junction held 10 bases outside the gene matches. Germline V gene data show CDR1 as MNHEY and CDR2 as SVGAGI. The CDR3 is made up of 14 amino acids. Authors' methods: Amplified reference gene primers provided the basis for estimating nucleated cell counts. Assay used: immunoSEQ multiplex PCR; TCRdb lists only in-frame clones, some missing. The V and J calls and clone size are taken from that table; D and trimming were inferred from the DNA. The table records around 83,000 clones, more than 85% of them present only once. The chain joins TRBV6-5 to TRBJ1-1; TRBD1 matches 7 bases. Sequenced: peripheral blood. The TCR sequence derives from a man between 65 and 79 years old with active or convalescent COVID-19. CDR3 coding DNA: TGTGCCAGTTGTAAACAGGGGCCGGACACTGAAGCTTTCTTT. Translating it yields CASCKQGPDTEAFF.